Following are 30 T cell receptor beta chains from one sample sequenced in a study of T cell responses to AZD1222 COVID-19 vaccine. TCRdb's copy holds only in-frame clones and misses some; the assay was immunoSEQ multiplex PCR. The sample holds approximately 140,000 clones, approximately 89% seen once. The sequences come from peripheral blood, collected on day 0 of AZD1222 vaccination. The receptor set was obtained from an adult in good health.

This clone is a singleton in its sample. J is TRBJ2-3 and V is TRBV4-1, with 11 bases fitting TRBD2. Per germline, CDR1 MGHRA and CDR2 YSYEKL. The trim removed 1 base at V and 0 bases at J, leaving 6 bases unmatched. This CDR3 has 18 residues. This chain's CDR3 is CASSQVRLAGGSTDTQYF. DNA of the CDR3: TGCGCCAGCAGCCAAGTCAGGCTAGCGGGGGGTAGCACAGATACGCAGTATTTT.

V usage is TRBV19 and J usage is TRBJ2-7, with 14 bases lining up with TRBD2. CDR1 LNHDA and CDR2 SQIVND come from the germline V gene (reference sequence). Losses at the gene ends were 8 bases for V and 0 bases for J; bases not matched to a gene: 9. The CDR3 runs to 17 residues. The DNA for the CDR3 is TGTGCCAGTTCGTCTGGGGGGACTAGCGGGAGCTCCTACGAGCAGTACTTC. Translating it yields CASSSGGTSGSSYEQYF.

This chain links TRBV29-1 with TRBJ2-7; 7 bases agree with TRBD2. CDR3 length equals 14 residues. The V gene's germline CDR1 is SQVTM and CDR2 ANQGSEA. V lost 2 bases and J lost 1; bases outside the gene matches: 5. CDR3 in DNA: TGCAGCGTTGAACGCCTAGCGGCGTCCTACGAGCAGTACTTC. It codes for CSVERLAASYEQYF.

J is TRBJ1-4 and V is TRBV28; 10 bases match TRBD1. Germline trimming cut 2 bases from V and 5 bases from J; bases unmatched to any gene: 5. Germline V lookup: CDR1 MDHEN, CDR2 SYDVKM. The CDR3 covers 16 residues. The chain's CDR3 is CASSLLWDRGNEKLFF. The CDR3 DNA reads TGTGCCAGCAGTTTACTTTGGGACAGGGGCAATGAAAAACTGTTTTTT.

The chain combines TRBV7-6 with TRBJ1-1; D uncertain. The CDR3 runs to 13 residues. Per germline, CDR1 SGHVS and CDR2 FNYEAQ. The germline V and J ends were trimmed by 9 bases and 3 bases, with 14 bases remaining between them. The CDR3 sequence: CASRPGGDTEAFF. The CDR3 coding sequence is TGTGCCAGTCGACCAGGTGGGGACACTGAAGCTTTCTTT.

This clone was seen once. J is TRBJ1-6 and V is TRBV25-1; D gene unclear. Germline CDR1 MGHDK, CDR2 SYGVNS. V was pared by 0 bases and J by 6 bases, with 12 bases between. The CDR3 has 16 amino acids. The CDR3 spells CASSEYRDLGNSPLHF. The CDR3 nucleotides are TGTGCCAGCAGTGAATATAGGGATTTGGGTAATTCACCCCTCCACTTT.

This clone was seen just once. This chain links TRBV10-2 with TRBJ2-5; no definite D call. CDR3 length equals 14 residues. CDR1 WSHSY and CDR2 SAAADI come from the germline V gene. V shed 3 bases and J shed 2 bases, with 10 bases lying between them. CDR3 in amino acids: CASSDNHVQETQYF. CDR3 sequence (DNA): TGCGCCAGCAGTGATAATCATGTACAAGAGACCCAGTACTTC.

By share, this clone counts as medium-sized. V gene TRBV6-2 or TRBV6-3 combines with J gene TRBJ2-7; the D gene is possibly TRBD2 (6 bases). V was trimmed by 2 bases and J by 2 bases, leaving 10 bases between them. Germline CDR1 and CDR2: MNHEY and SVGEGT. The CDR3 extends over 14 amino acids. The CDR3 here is CASSYGEETYEQYF. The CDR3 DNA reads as TGTGCCAGCAGTTACGGGGAGGAGACCTACGAGCAGTACTTC.

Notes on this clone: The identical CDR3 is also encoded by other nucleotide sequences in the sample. This CDR3 is CASSPEGYEQYF. Here the CDR3 DNA reads TGTGCCAGCTCACCGGAGGGCTACGAGCAGTACTTC. The chain links TRBV18 to TRBJ2-7; possible D gene TRBD2, 6 bases. The CDR3 consists of 12 residues. The germline V and J ends were trimmed by 3 bases and 3 bases, with 6 bases remaining between them. Germline V gives CDR1 KGHSH, CDR2 LQKENI.

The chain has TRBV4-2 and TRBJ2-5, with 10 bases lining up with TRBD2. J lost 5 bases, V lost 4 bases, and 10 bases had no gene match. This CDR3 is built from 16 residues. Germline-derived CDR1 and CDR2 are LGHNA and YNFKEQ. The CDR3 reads CASSPRKAGGQETQYF. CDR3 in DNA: TGTGCCAGCAGCCCCCGGAAAGCGGGGGGGCAGGAGACCCAGTACTTC.

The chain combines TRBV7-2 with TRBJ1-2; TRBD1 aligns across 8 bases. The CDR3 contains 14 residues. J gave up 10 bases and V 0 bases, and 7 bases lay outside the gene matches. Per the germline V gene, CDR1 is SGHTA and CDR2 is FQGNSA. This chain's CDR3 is CASSLAQGQVPYTF. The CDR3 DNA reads TGTGCCAGCAGCTTAGCGCAGGGACAGGTTCCCTACACCTTC.

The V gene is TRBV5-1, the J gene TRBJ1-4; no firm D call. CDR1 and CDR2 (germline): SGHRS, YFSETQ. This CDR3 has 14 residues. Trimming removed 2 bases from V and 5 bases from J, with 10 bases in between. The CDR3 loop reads CASSLTPGNEKLFF. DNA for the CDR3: TGCGCCAGCAGCTTAACTCCGGGGAATGAAAAACTGTTTTTT. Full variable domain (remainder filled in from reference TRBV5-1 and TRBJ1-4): KAGVTQTPRYLIKTRGQQVTLSCSPISGHRSVSWYQQTPGQGLQFLFEYFSETQRNKGNFPGRFSGRQFSNSRSEMNVSTLELGDSALYLCASSLTPGNEKLFFGSGTQLSVL.

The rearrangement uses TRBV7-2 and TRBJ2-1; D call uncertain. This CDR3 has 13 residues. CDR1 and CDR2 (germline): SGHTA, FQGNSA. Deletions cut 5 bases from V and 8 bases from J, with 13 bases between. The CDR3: CASSLIVRDEQFF. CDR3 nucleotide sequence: TGTGCCAGCAGCCTAATTGTGCGCGATGAGCAGTTCTTC.

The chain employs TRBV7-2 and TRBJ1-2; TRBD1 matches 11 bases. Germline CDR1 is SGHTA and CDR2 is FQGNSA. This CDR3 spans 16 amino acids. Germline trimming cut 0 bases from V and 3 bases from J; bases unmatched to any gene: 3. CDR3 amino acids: CASSLAGQGVYYGYTF. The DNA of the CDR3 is TGTGCCAGCAGCTTAGCGGGACAGGGGGTTTACTATGGCTACACCTTC.

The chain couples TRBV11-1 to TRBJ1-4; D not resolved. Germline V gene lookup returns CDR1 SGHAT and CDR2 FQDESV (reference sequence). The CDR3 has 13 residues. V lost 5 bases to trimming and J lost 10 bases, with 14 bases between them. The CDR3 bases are TGTGCCAGCAGCCCGAACCCTACGGGAAAACTGTTTTTT. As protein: CASSPNPTGKLFF.

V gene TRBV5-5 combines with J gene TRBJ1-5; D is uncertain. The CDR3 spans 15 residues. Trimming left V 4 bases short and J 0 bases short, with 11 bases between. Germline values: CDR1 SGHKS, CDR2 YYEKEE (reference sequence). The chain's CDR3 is CASSPTVHSNQPQHF. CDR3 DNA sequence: TGTGCCAGCAGCCCTACAGTACATAGCAATCAGCCCCAGCATTTT.

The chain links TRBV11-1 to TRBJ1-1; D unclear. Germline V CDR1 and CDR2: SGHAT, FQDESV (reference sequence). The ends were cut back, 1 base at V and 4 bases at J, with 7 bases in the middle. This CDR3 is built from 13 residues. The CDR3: CASSLEQSTEAFF. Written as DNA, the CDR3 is TGTGCCAGCAGCTTAGAGCAAAGCACTGAAGCTTTCTTT.

The CDR3, as DNA: TGTGCCAGCAGTGGGACGAAGAATAACTATGGCTACACCTTC. It translates to CASSGTKNNYGYTF. The chain recombines TRBV7-2 with TRBJ1-2; D perhaps matches TRBD1 (5 bases). The CDR3 covers 14 residues. Trimming left V 6 bases short and J 1 base short, with 12 bases between. CDR1 is SGHTA, CDR2 FQGNSA, per germline.

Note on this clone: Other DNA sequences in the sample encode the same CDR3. The CDR3 bases are TGTGCCAGCTCACCCGGGACAGATTCTTACGAGCAGTACTTC. Amino acids: CASSPGTDSYEQYF. The chain couples TRBV18 to TRBJ2-7, with 7 nucleotides matching TRBD1. CDR1 is KGHSH and CDR2 is LQKENI in the germline V gene. With V trimmed by 3 bases and J by 4 bases, 6 bases remained unmatched. CDR3 length: 14 residues.

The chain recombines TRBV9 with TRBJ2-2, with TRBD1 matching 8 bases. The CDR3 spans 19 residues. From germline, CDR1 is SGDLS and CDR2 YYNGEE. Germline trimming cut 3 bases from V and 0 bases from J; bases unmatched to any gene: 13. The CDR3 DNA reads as TGTGCCAGCAGCGGGACAGGGCCCTATTTCTCGGCGAACACCGGGGAGCTGTTTTTT. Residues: CASSGTGPYFSANTGELFF.

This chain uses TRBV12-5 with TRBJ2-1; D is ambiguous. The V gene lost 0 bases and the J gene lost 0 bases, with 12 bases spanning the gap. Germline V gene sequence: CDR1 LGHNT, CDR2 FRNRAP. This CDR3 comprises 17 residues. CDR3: CASGLVVGYSSYNEQFF. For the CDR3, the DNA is TGTGCTAGTGGTTTGGTAGTAGGGTACAGCTCCTACAATGAGCAGTTCTTC.

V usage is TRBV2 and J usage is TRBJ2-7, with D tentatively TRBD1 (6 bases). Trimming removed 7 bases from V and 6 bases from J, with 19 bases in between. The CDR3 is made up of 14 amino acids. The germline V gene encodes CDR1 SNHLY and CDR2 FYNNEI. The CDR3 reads CASMRDRWLFEQYF. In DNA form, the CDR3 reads TGTGCCAGCATGCGTGACAGGTGGTTGTTCGAGCAGTACTTC.

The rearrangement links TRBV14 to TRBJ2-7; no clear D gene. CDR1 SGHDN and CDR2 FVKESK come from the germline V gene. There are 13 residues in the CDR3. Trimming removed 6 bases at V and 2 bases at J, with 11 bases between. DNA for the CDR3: TGTGCCAGCAGACTGACCGCAACCTACGAGCAGTACTTC. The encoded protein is CASRLTATYEQYF.

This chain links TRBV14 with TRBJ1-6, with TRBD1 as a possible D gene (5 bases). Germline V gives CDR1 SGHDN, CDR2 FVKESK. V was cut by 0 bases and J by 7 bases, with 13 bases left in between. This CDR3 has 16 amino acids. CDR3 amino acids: CASSQDSGNINSPLHF. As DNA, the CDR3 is TGTGCCAGCAGCCAAGATTCAGGGAATATCAATTCACCCCTCCACTTT.

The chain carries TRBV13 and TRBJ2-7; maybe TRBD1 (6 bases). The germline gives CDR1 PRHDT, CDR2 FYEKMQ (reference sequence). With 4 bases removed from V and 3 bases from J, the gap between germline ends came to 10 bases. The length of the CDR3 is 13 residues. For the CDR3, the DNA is TGTGCCAGCAGCTACTCACAGGGCTACGAGCAGTACTTC. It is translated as CASSYSQGYEQYF.

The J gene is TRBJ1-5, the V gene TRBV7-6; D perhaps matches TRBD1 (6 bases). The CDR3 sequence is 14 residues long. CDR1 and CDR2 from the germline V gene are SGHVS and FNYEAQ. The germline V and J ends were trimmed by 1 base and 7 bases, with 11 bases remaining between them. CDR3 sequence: CASSLEAGVQPQHF. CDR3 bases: TGTGCCAGCAGCTTAGAGGCAGGGGTACAGCCCCAGCATTTT.

CDR3 region: CASRDRGHPGANVLTF. For the CDR3, the DNA is TGTGCCAGCAGGGACAGGGGGCACCCTGGGGCCAACGTCCTGACTTTC. V and J are TRBV7-9 and TRBJ2-6, with 11 positions matching TRBD1. The germline V gene encodes CDR1 SEHNR and CDR2 FQNEAQ (reference sequence). J was trimmed by 2 bases and V by 6 bases; bases with no gene match: 3. The CDR3 totals 16 residues.

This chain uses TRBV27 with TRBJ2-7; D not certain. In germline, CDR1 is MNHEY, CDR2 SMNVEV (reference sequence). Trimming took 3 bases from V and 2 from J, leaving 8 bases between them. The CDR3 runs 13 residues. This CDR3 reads CASSLAGTYEQYF. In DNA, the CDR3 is TGTGCCAGCAGTTTGGCCGGAACCTACGAGCAGTACTTC.

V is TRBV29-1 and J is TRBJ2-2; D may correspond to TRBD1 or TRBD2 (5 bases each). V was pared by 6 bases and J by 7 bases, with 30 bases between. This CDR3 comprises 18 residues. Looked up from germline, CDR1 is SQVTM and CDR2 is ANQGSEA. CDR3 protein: CSVQSPKSGTLSGGELFF. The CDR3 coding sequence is TGCAGCGTCCAAAGTCCTAAATCCGGGACCCTCTCAGGCGGGGAGCTGTTTTTT.

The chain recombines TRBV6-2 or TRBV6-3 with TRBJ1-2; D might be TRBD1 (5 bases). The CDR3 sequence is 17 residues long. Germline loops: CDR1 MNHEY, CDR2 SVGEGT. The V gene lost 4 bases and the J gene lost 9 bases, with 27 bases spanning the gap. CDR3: CASSSTWTSYGSYSYTF. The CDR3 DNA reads TGTGCCAGCAGTTCTACTTGGACAAGCTATGGTTCGTATAGCTACACCTTC.